The TCR beta chain described here comes from a study of T cell responses to AZD1222 COVID-19 vaccine. Whole-study context: Second-dose schedules of about 4 or about 12 weeks were combined.

Using immunoSEQ multiplex PCR, the repertoire was profiled, and TCRdb retains in-frame clones only, with some absent. This table has roughly 120,000 clones, more than 70% appearing once. Whole-study findings and limits: Two AZD1222 administrations were followed by greater Spike-specific TCR breadth and depth.

The CDR3 has 12 amino acids. Germline values: CDR1 MDHEN, CDR2 SYDVKM. V was trimmed by 6 bases and J by 2 bases, leaving 5 bases between them. To note about this clone: As yet, its antigen is unknown.

Sequenced material: peripheral blood, taken on day 0 of AZD1222 vaccination. The chain has TRBV28 and TRBJ2-1; D is ambiguous. The clonotype comes from an adult in good health. This CDR3 is CASRIPYNEQFF. CDR3 coding DNA: TGTGCCAGCAGAATCCCCTACAATGAGCAGTTCTTC.